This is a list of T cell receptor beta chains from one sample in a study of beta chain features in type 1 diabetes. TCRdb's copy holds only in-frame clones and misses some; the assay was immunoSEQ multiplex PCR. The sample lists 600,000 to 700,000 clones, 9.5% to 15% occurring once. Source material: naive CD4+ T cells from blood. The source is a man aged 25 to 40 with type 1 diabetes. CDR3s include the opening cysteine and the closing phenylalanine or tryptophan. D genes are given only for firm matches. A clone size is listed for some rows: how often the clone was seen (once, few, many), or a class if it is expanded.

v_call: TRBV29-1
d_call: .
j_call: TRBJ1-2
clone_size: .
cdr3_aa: CSVRGTEGYGYTF
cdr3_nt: TGCAGCGTTCGCGGGACGGAGGGCTATGGCTACACCTTC

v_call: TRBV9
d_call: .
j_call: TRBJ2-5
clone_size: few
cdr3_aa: CASSALGAAGLETQYF
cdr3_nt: TGTGCCAGCAGCGCATTGGGAGCGGCCGGATTGGAGACCCAGTACTTC

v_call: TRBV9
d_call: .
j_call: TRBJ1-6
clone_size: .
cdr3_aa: CASSEGVGYNSPLHF
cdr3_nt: TGTGCCAGCAGCGAGGGAGTGGGGTATAATTCACCCCTCCACTTT

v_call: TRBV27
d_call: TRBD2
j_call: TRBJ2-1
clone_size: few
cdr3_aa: CASSLGLAGYNEQFF
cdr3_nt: TGTGCCAGCAGTTTAGGACTAGCGGGCTACAATGAGCAGTTCTTC

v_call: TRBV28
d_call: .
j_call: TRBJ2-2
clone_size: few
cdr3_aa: CASTSGTGRFF
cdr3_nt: TGTGCCAGCACGTCCGGGACGGGCCGGTTTTTT

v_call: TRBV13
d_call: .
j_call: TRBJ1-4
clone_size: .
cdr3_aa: CASSRGQPNEKLFF
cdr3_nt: TGTGCCAGCAGCCGAGGACAGCCTAATGAAAAACTGTTTTTT

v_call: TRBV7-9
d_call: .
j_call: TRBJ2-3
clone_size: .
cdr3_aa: CASSLGLDSTDTQYF
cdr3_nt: TGTGCCAGCAGCTTAGGACTAGATAGCACAGATACGCAGTATTTT

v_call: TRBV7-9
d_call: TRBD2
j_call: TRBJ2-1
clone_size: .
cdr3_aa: CASSSAGLAAYNEQFF
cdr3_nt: TGTGCCAGCAGCTCGGCGGGACTAGCGGCCTACAATGAGCAGTTCTTC

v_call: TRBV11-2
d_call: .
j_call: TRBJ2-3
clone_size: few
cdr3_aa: CASSLGGSGSSTDTQYF
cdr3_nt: TGTGCCAGCAGCTTAGGGGGAAGCGGATCTAGCACAGATACGCAGTATTTT

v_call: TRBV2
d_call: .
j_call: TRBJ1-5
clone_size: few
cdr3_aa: CASNLGTQNQPQHF
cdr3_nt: TGTGCCAGCAACTTAGGGACACAGAATCAGCCCCAGCATTTT

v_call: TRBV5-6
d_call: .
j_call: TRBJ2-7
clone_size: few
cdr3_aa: CASSVEPYEQYF
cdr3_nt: TGTGCCAGCAGCGTCGAACCCTACGAGCAGTACTTC

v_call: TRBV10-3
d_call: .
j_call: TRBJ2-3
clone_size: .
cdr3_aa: CAIRQEGRDTQYF
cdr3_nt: TGTGCCATCAGGCAGGAGGGCAGAGATACGCAGTATTTT

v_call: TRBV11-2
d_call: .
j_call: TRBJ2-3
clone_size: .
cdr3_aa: CASSLDAWGDTQYF
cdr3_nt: TGTGCCAGCAGCTTAGATGCTTGGGGAGATACGCAGTATTTT

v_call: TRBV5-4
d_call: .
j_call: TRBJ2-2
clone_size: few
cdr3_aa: CASSLIWAPATGELFF
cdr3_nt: TGTGCCAGCAGCTTGATCTGGGCTCCGGCGACCGGGGAGCTGTTTTTT

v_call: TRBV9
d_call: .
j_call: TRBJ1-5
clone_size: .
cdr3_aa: CASSGGSEGQPQHF
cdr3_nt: TGTGCCAGCAGCGGGGGCAGTGAAGGTCAGCCCCAGCATTTT

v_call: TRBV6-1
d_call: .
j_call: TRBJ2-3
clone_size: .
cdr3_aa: CASSAGQSTDTQYF
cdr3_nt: TGTGCCAGCAGTGCAGGACAGAGCACAGATACGCAGTATTTT

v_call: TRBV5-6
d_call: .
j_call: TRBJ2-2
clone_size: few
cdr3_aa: CASSLDPKLTGELFF
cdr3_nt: TGTGCCAGCAGCTTGGACCCAAAGCTCACCGGGGAGCTGTTTTTT

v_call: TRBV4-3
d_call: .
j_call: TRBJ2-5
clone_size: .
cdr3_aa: CASSQDRGGETQYF
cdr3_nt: TGCGCCAGCAGCCAAGATCGGGGAGGAGAGACCCAGTACTTC

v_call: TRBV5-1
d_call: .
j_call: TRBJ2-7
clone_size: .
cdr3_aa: CASSFSWDTHGHEQYF
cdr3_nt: TGCGCCAGCAGCTTTAGTTGGGACACCCATGGCCACGAGCAGTACTTC

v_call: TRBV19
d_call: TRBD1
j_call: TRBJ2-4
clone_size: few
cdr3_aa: CASSMGTVLAKNIQYF
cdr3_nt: TGTGCCAGTAGTATGGGGACAGTACTAGCCAAAAACATTCAGTACTTC

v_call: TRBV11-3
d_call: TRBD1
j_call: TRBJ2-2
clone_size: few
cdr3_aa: CASSWGQGLNTGELFF
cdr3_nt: TGTGCCAGCAGCTGGGGACAGGGATTGAACACCGGGGAGCTGTTTTTT

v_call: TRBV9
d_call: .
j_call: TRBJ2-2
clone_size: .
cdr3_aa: CASSVVKTGELFF
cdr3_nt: TGTGCCAGCAGCGTAGTTAAGACCGGGGAGCTGTTTTTT

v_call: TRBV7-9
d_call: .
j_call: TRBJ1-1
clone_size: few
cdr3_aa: CASSLVRATHMNTEAFF
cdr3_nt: TGTGCCAGCAGCTTAGTGCGGGCTACCCACATGAACACTGAAGCTTTCTTT

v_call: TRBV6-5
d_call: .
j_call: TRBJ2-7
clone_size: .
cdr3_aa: CASSYDLAGTPYEQYF
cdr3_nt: TGTGCCAGCAGTTACGATCTTGCAGGAACCCCCTACGAGCAGTACTTC

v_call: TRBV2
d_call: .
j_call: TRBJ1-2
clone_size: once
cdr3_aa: CASSEAGGLEGYTF
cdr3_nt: TGTGCCAGCAGTGAAGCTGGGGGGCTGGAAGGCTACACCTTC

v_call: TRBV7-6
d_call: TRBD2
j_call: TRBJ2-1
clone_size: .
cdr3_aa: CASSLAGGAANEQFF
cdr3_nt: TGTGCCAGCAGCTTAGCCGGGGGGGCCGCGAATGAGCAGTTCTTC

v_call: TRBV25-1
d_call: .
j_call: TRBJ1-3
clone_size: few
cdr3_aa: CASPDSSGNTIYF
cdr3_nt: TGTGCCAGCCCGGACAGCTCTGGAAACACCATATATTTT

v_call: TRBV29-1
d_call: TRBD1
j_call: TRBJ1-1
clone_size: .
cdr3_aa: CSVEGTGGTNTEAFF
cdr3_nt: TGCAGCGTTGAGGGGACAGGGGGGACAAACACTGAAGCTTTCTTT

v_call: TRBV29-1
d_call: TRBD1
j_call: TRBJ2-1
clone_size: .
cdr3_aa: CSVSGQIYNEQFF
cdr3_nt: TGCAGCGTTTCGGGACAGATTTACAATGAGCAGTTCTTC

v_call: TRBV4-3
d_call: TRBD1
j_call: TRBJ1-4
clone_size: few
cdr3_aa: CASSQAGTENEKLFF
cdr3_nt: TGCGCCAGCAGCCAGGCCGGGACAGAGAATGAAAAACTGTTTTTT

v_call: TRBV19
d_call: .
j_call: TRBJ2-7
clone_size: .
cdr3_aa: CASSIDRSYEQYF
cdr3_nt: TGTGCCAGTAGTATAGATCGGTCCTACGAGCAGTACTTC

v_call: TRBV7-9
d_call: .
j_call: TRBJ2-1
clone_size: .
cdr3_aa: CASNPTGLDEQFF
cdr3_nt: TGTGCCAGCAACCCAACAGGGCTTGATGAGCAGTTCTTC

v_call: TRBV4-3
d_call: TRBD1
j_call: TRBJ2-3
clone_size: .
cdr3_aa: CASSQPLGTGGDTQYF
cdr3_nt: TGCGCCAGCAGCCAACCTCTTGGAACAGGGGGAGATACGCAGTATTTT

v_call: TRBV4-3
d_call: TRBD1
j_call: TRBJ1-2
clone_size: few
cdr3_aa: CASSQEPGRGQTYGYTF
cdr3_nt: TGCGCCAGCAGCCAAGAACCCGGCAGGGGGCAAACTTATGGCTACACCTTC

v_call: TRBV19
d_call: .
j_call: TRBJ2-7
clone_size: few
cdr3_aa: CASSIGSGASYEQYF
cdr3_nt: TGTGCCAGTAGTATAGGCTCTGGTGCGTCCTACGAGCAGTACTTC

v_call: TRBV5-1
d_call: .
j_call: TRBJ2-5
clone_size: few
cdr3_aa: CASSDPGRETQYF
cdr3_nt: TGCGCCAGCAGCGACCCGGGGCGGGAGACCCAGTACTTC

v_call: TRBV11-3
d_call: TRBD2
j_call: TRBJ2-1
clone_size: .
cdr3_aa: CASTLGTSGLNEQFF
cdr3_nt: TGTGCCAGCACCCTAGGGACTAGCGGATTAAATGAGCAGTTCTTC

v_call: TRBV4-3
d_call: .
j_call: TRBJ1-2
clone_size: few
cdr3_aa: CASSQDGRDGNYGYTF
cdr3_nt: TGCGCCAGCAGCCAAGATGGGCGGGATGGGAACTATGGCTACACCTTC

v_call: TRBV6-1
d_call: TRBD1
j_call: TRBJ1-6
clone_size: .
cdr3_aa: CASSEAPGGPYNSPLHF
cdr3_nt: TGTGCCAGCAGTGAAGCCCCAGGGGGACCGTATAATTCACCCCTCCACTTT

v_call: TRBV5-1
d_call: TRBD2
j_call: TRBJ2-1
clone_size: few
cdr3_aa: CASRHKGLLAALYNEQFF
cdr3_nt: TGCGCCAGCAGGCACAAGGGCCTACTAGCGGCCCTATACAATGAGCAGTTCTTC

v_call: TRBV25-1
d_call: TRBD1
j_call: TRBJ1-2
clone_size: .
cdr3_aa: CASSTTGSGYTF
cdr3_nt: TGTGCCAGCAGTACGACAGGGAGTGGCTACACCTTC

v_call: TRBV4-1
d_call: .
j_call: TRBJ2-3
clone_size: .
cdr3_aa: CASSPLPGPSRGADTQYF
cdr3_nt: TGCGCCAGCAGCCCCCTCCCCGGACCGAGCAGGGGCGCAGATACGCAGTATTTT

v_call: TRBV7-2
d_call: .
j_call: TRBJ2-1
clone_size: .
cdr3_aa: CASSLSRAGPYNEQFF
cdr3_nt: TGTGCCAGCAGCTTATCCCGGGCCGGACCCTACAATGAGCAGTTCTTC

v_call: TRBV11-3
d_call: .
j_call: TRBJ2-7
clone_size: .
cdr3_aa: CASSFLTGYEQYF
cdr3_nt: TGTGCCAGCAGCTTCTTGACAGGCTACGAGCAGTACTTC

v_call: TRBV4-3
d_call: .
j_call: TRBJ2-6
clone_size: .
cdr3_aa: CASSQEGAGGANVLTF
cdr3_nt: TGCGCCAGCAGCCAAGAAGGGGCTGGTGGGGCCAACGTCCTGACTTTC

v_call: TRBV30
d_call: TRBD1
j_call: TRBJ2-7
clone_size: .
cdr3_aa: CAWSVKGQPSYEQYF
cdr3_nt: TGTGCCTGGAGTGTAAAGGGACAGCCCTCCTACGAGCAGTACTTC

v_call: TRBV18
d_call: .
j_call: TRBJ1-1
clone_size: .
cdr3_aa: CASSPGPRGGRRSAEAFF
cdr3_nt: TGTGCCAGCTCACCCGGACCCAGGGGAGGACGGAGGTCTGCTGAAGCTTTCTTT

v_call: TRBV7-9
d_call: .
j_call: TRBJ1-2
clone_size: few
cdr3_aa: CASESRERGYTF
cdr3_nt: TGTGCCAGCGAAAGTCGGGAAAGGGGCTACACCTTC

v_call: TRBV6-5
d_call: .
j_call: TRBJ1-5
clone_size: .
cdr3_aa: CASSRGSNQPQHF
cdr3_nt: TGTGCCAGCTCGCGAGGGAGCAATCAGCCCCAGCATTTT

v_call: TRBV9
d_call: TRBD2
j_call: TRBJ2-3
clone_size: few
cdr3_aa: CASSIRTSGGVFDTDTQYF
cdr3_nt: TGTGCCAGCAGCATAAGGACTAGCGGGGGGGTCTTCGACACAGATACGCAGTATTTT

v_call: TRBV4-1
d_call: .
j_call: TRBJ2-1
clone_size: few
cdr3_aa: CASSQEPRGYEQFF
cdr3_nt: TGCGCCAGCAGCCAAGAGCCCCGGGGCTATGAGCAGTTCTTC

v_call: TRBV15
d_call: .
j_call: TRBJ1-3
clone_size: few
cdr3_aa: CATSRDEGNTIYF
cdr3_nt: TGTGCCACCAGCAGAGATGAGGGAAACACCATATATTTT

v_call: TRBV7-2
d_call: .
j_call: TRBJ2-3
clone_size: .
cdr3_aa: CASSLTLGTILTDTQYF
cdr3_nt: TGTGCCAGCAGCCTCACCTTGGGGACAATACTCACAGATACGCAGTATTTT